A single sample is the source of the 25 T cell receptor beta chains below, sequenced in a study of T cells in narcolepsy. Sequenced by immunoSEQ multiplex PCR; TCRdb stores in-frame clones only, minus some. The table has 20,000 to 30,000 clones, about four fifths seen once. Source material: memory (CD45RA-) CD4+ T cells from blood. The receptor source for this set is a human donor in good health.

V and J are TRBV14 and TRBJ2-2; D is perhaps TRBD2 (6 bases). The V end lost 4 bases, the J end lost 9 bases, and 15 bases lay between the germline ends. This CDR3 contains 14 residues. The germline CDR1 and CDR2 sequences are SGHDN and FVKESK. CDR3: CASSRGTSYRELFF. Here the CDR3 DNA reads TGTGCCAGCAGCCGCGGGACTTCCTACCGGGAGCTGTTTTTT.

The J gene is TRBJ2-1, the V gene TRBV5-4; D unresolved. V lost 0 bases to trimming and J lost 0 bases, with 7 bases between them. This CDR3 region has 15 residues. Germline loops: CDR1 SGHNT, CDR2 YYREEE (reference sequence). The CDR3 loop is CASSLDPSSYNEQFF. The CDR3 coding sequence is TGTGCCAGCAGCTTGGATCCGAGCTCCTACAATGAGCAGTTCTTC.

CDR3 nucleotide sequence: TGTGCCAGGGGGGGCCAAAGCTCCTACGAGCAGTACTTC. Translated, it gives CARGGQSSYEQYF. J is TRBJ2-7 and V is TRBV2; D may match TRBD1 or TRBD2 (6 bases each). Trimming cost V 9 bases and J 0 bases, with 12 bases left between them. CDR3 length: 13 residues. Germline assignment: CDR1 SNHLY and CDR2 FYNNEI.

The V gene is TRBV10-3, the J gene TRBJ1-1, with 12 bases aligning to TRBD1. This CDR3 has 17 residues. Germline assignment: CDR1 ENHRY and CDR2 SYGVKD. With V trimmed by 0 bases and J by 4 bases, 6 bases remained unmatched. This CDR3 reads CAISESRGQGASTEAFF. In nucleotides, the CDR3 is TGTGCCATCAGTGAGTCCAGGGGACAGGGGGCAAGCACTGAAGCTTTCTTT.

The rearrangement joins TRBV7-3 to TRBJ2-3; no definite D call. Germline CDR1 reads SGHTA; CDR2 reads FQGTGA. With 5 bases removed from V and 0 bases from J, the gap between germline ends came to 12 bases. The CDR3 covers 15 residues. The chain's CDR3 is CASSPTGVSTDTQYF. Here the CDR3 DNA reads TGTGCCAGCAGCCCCACTGGGGTGAGCACAGATACGCAGTATTTT. Looking up the rest from reference TRBV7-3 and TRBJ2-3 gives the full variable domain: GAGVSQTPSNKVTEKGKYVELRCDPISGHTALYWYRQSLGQGPEFLIYFQGTGAADDSGLPNDRFFAVRPEGSVSTLKIQRTERGDSAVYLCASSPTGVSTDTQYFGPGTRLTVL.

V is TRBV19 and J is TRBJ2-6, with TRBD2 matching over 13 bases. The CDR3 has 17 residues. Looked up from germline, CDR1 is LNHDA and CDR2 is SQIVND (reference sequence). J was trimmed by 0 bases and V by 10 bases; bases with no gene match: 6. This chain's CDR3 is CATTSGRELSGANVLTF. CDR3 DNA: TGTGCCACCACTAGCGGGAGGGAACTCTCTGGGGCCAACGTCCTGACTTTC. Using reference TRBV19 and TRBJ2-6 for the parts outside the CDR3, the full variable domain is DGGITQSPKYLFRKEGQNVTLSCEQNLNHDAMYWYRQDPGQGLRLIYYSQIVNDFQKGDIAEGYSVSREKKESFPLTVTSAQKNPTAFYLCATTSGRELSGANVLTFGAGSRLTVL.

The chain has TRBV7-9 and TRBJ2-3, with 8 bases that match TRBD2. Germline V gives CDR1 SEHNR, CDR2 FQNEAQ (reference sequence). V shed 6 bases, J shed 1 base, and the junction held 9 bases outside the gene matches. The CDR3 covers 16 residues. The CDR3 DNA follows: TGTGCCAGCAGTTCAGTCGCGGGGGGAGGCACAGATACGCAGTATTTT. It codes for CASSSVAGGGTDTQYF. Full variable domain (rest looked up from reference TRBV7-9 and TRBJ2-3): DTGVSQNPRHKITKRGQNVTFRCDPISEHNRLYWYRQTLGQGPEFLTYFQNEAQLEKSRLLSDRFSAERPKGSFSTLEIQRTEQGDSAMYLCASSSVAGGGTDTQYFGPGTRLTVL.

The chain is built from TRBV28 and TRBJ2-5; D is perhaps TRBD2 (5 bases). The CDR3 loop spans 16 amino acids. V was shortened by 5 bases and J by 3 bases, with 19 bases between the two germline ends. Germline CDR1 reads MDHEN; CDR2 reads SYDVKM. As DNA, the CDR3 is TGTGCCAGCAGTATGGTTGGGAGTGCCCCCAAAGAGACCCAGTACTTC. Protein product: CASSMVGSAPKETQYF.

The chain carries TRBV7-2 and TRBJ2-3; the D is unclear. Germline CDR1 SGHTA, CDR2 FQGNSA. Trimming left V 1 base short and J 4 bases short, with 12 bases between. CDR3 size: 15 residues. The CDR3 sequence is CASSLGAGGPDTQYF. The CDR3 DNA is TGTGCCAGCAGCTTAGGGGCAGGTGGGCCAGATACGCAGTATTTT.

The chain employs TRBV7-6 and TRBJ2-5; D unresolved. The germline V gene encodes CDR1 SGHVS and CDR2 FNYEAQ. V was clipped by 5 bases and J by 5 bases, with 9 bases between them. The CDR3 is 12 amino acids. The CDR3: CASSPSMETQYF. Written as DNA, the CDR3 is TGTGCCAGCAGCCCCTCCATGGAGACCCAGTACTTC.

The chain couples TRBV6-5 to TRBJ1-2; a possible D gene is TRBD1 (6 bases). The germline CDR1 and CDR2 sequences are MNHEY and SVGAGI. V lost 5 bases and J lost 2, with 15 bases in between. CDR3 length: 15 residues. CDR3: CASSRGTSKNYGYTF. DNA of the CDR3: TGTGCCAGCAGTAGGGGGACGTCGAAGAACTATGGCTACACCTTC.

This chain joins TRBV19 and TRBJ2-2, with D perhaps TRBD1 or TRBD2 (5 bases each). Germline V gene data show CDR1 as LNHDA and CDR2 as SQIVND (reference sequence). The CDR3 is 14 residues long. The V and J ends lost 6 bases and 1 base respectively, with 9 bases between them. In DNA, the CDR3 is TGTGCCAGTAGAGGGACGGGGAACACCGGGGAGCTGTTTTTT. Translating it yields CASRGTGNTGELFF.

The chain couples TRBV10-3 to TRBJ1-5; the D gene is possibly TRBD1 (6 bases). CDR3 length: 13 residues. V lost 0 bases, J lost 9 bases, and 9 bases lay in between. Germline V CDR1 and CDR2: ENHRY, SYGVKD. Written as DNA, the CDR3 is TGTGCCATCAGTGAGTCCCAGGGGAGGCCCCAGCATTTT. Its protein product is CAISESQGRPQHF.

This chain links TRBV10-2 with TRBJ2-2; D is perhaps TRBD1 (6 bases). Between the trimmed V and J ends, which lost 6 bases and 1 base, there was a span of 12 bases. This CDR3 has 15 amino acids. Germline V CDR1 and CDR2: WSHSY, SAAADI. CDR3 bases: TGCGCCAGCAGCCGGGGCAGGGGGAACACCGGGGAGCTGTTTTTT. It specifies CASSRGRGNTGELFF.

The chain links TRBV6-6 to TRBJ2-2; a weak D match, TRBD2 (7 bases). CDR1 is MNHNY, CDR2 SVGAGI, per germline (reference sequence). V was pared by 10 bases and J by 0 bases, with 12 bases between. CDR3 length: 14 residues. CDR3 sequence: CATLGGPNTGELFF. The CDR3 DNA reads as TGTGCCACCTTGGGGGGGCCGAACACCGGGGAGCTGTTTTTT.

This chain uses TRBV5-6 with TRBJ1-2; D remains unclear. Trimming stripped 4 bases from V and 6 bases from J, with 19 bases between. The CDR3 is 15 amino acids. Per germline, CDR1 SGHDT and CDR2 YYEEEE. CDR3 protein: CASSLGGIFMDGYTF. The CDR3 region has the DNA TGTGCCAGCAGCCTTGGAGGGATATTTATGGATGGCTACACCTTC.

The J gene is TRBJ2-7, the V gene TRBV30; 13 positions agree with TRBD2. V shed 3 bases and J 3 bases; nucleotides not matched to a gene: 5. Per the germline V gene, CDR1 is GTSNPN and CDR2 is SVGIG (reference sequence). This CDR3 region has 15 residues. The CDR3 DNA sequence: TGTGCCTGGAGGTGGACTAGCGGGGGTGTCTACGAGCAGTACTTC. It translates to CAWRWTSGGVYEQYF.

This sequence joins TRBV28 and TRBJ2-3; D might be TRBD1 or TRBD2, each matching 5 bases. The V end lost 3 bases, the J end lost 6 bases, and 10 bases lay between the germline ends. Per the germline V gene, CDR1 is MDHEN and CDR2 is SYDVKM. CDR3 length equals 13 residues. The CDR3 protein is CASSFGREDTQYF. In DNA, the CDR3 is TGTGCCAGCAGTTTCGGCAGGGAGGATACGCAGTATTTT.

This chain links TRBV25-1 with TRBJ2-2; D perhaps matches TRBD1 (5 bases). V was pared by 3 bases and J by 8 bases, with 16 bases between. This CDR3 is built from 15 residues. Germline lookup yields CDR1 MGHDK and CDR2 SYGVNS. The CDR3 here is CASSDPSGASGELFF. DNA for the CDR3: TGTGCCAGCAGTGATCCAAGTGGGGCGTCAGGGGAGCTGTTTTTT.

V usage is TRBV4-1 and J usage is TRBJ2-3, with 12 bases matching TRBD2. Germline lookup yields CDR1 MGHRA and CDR2 YSYEKL. Trimming cost V 2 bases and J 4 bases; bases outside gene matches: 7. CDR3 size: 17 residues. CDR3: CASSQHETSGSADTQYF. CDR3 sequence (DNA): TGCGCCAGCAGCCAACACGAGACTAGCGGGAGTGCAGATACGCAGTATTTT.

V and J are TRBV15 and TRBJ2-2; 12 nucleotides agree with TRBD2. Trimming took 2 bases from V and 4 from J; bases not matched to a gene: 5. The CDR3 length is 17 residues. Germline CDR1 and CDR2: LNHNV and YYDKDF (reference sequence). The CDR3 is CATSRSGLAGRTGELFF. CDR3 DNA: TGTGCCACCAGCAGATCAGGACTAGCGGGACGCACCGGGGAGCTGTTTTTT.

V is TRBV7-3 and J is TRBJ2-3; TRBD2 matches at 9 bases. In germline, CDR1 is SGHTA, CDR2 FQGTGA. With 5 bases clipped from V and 1 base from J, the junction kept 4 bases outside the gene matches. The CDR3 contains 15 residues. CDR3 sequence: CASSLTSGRTDTQYF. In DNA form, the CDR3 reads TGTGCCAGCAGCCTGACTAGCGGCCGCACAGATACGCAGTATTTT. Based on the CDR3 plus reference TRBV7-3 and TRBJ2-3, the full variable domain is GAGVSQTPSNKVTEKGKYVELRCDPISGHTALYWYRQSLGQGPEFLIYFQGTGAADDSGLPNDRFFAVRPEGSVSTLKIQRTERGDSAVYLCASSLTSGRTDTQYFGPGTRLTVL.

The genes are TRBV15 and TRBJ2-1; D may be TRBD1 or TRBD2 (5 bases each). The CDR3 covers 15 residues. Germline V lookup: CDR1 LNHNV, CDR2 YYDKDF (reference sequence). Between the trimmed V and J ends, which lost 5 bases and 4 bases, there was a span of 15 bases. The CDR3 DNA reads as TGTGCCACCAGCTATCGGGGCCCGATTTACAATGAGCAGTTCTTC. Protein product: CATSYRGPIYNEQFF.

This clone was found a few times. The V call is TRBV12-5, the J call TRBJ2-6, with D uncertain. The germline V gene encodes CDR1 LGHNT and CDR2 FRNRAP. The CDR3 runs 13 residues. CDR3 nucleotide sequence: TGTGCCACGAGACGCTCAGGGGCCAACGTCCTGACTTTC. Protein product: CATRRSGANVLTF. Filled out from reference TRBV12-5 and TRBJ2-6, the complete variable domain reads DARVTQTPRHKVTEMGQEVTMRCQPILGHNTVFWYRQTMMQGLELLAYFRNRAPLDDSGMPKDRFSAEMPDATLATLKIQPSEPRDSAVYFCATRRSGANVLTFGAGSRLTVL.

This chain links TRBV6-5 with TRBJ1-1; D unclear. CDR3 length: 14 residues. CDR1 is MNHEY and CDR2 is SVGAGI in the germline V gene. Deletions cut 5 bases from V and 6 bases from J, with 16 bases between. CDR3 amino acids: CASSGVTPRAEAFF. The CDR3 DNA reads TGTGCCAGCAGTGGCGTCACCCCGCGGGCTGAAGCTTTCTTT.